These T cell receptor beta chains were read from a single sample in a study of blood T cell repertoires in COVID-19. Produced via immunoSEQ multiplex PCR; TCRdb's table is partial and in-frame only. This table has hundreds of thousands of clones, 89% appearing once. The material sequenced was peripheral blood. The receptor set was obtained from a man younger than 35 with COVID-19, enrolled during active disease. CDR3s include the opening cysteine and the closing phenylalanine or tryptophan. Expanded clones get a size class; other rows say once, few or many, or leave the size out.

V	size	CDR3
TRBV7-9	.	CASTQRTGRGTEAFF
TRBV11-3	few	CASSSTGNTEAFF
TRBV24-1	.	CATSDVVAADTQYF
TRBV18	.	CASSPQATDKTDTIYF
TRBV27	.	CASSLAGASYEQYF
TRBV7-9	.	CASSLGGTYEQYF
TRBV19	.	CASSTSQGARETQYF
TRBV13	.	CASSLGLGVNTEAFF
TRBV5-1	.	CASSSTRTGTGGYNEQFF
TRBV19	.	CASALLGQGYGYTF
TRBV3-1/TRBV3-2	few	CASSIHSGGASGNTIYF